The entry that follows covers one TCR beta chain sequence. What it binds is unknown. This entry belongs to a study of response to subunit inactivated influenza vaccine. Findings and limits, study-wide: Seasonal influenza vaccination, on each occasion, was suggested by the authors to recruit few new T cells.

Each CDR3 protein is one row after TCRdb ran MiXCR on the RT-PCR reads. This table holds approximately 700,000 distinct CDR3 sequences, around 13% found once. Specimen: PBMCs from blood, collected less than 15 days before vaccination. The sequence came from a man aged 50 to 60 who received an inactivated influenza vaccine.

This CDR3 reads CASSFTAGSPSGEQFF. The CDR3 DNA follows: TGTGCCAGCAGCTTCACAGCCGGGAGCCCGTCCGGTGAGCAGTTCTTC. The rearrangement joins TRBV11-2 to TRBJ2-1, with D perhaps TRBD2 (6 bases). Germline-derived CDR1 and CDR2 are SGHAT and FQNNGV. This CDR3 is 16 amino acids long. V shed 3 bases and J shed 9 bases, with 21 bases lying between them.